This T cell receptor (beta chain) was recorded in a study of blood T cell repertoires in COVID-19 (dated by TCRdb to between 2020 and 2021). Turning to the overall study: Samples covering the acute and convalescent phases of COVID-19 were provided by collaborators in the United States, Italy and Spain. The prospective study material was composed of cDNA or gDNA derived from T cells, B-cell-depleted T cells, or PBMCs. The dataset comprised deeply sampled blood TCRbeta repertoires from subjects exposed to, actively infected with, or recovered from COVID-19. The repertoires were released in a freely available public database intended as a resource for research on the immune response to SARS-CoV-2. Samples were obtained from the ongoing ImmuneRACE study (first 160 participants) and from roughly 1,300 subjects provided by 6 global collaborators. A de-identified subject ID, COVID-19 status, age in years and sex were almost always included in the sample metadata. Where available, HLA class I and class II types were obtained from metadata supplied by the sample provider rather than from assay-based typing. On the study overall, not on this receptor specifically: The quantity of clinical and demographic metadata differed by source and by participant and was supplied without curation.

The collaborating institutions used their own protocols to collect whole blood in K2EDTA tubes. Collaborator samples were shipped for TCRbeta analysis as frozen whole blood, isolated PBMCs, or DNA extracted from either sample type. TCRbeta CDR3 regions were amplified from genomic DNA by means of the immunoSEQ Assay, a bias-controlled multiplex PCR. Per the source publication's procedure: The number of nucleated cells in each sample was estimated from the amplification of reference gene primers within the assay. To quantify the absolute abundance of each unique TCRbeta CDR3 rearrangement, sequence reads were collapsed and filtered. For each sample, productive Simpson clonality was calculated by taking the square root of Simpson's diversity index across productive rearrangements. As stored in TCRdb, this immuneACCESS dataset retains in-frame rearrangements with V and J assigned. A fraction of the clones does not appear; measured against another copy, unresolved V genes explain less than half of the discrepancy, and the remainder lacks a known reason. V and J calls and clone size are given by that table; D and trimming were obtained from the DNA. This sample gives some 48,000 clones in total; approximately 84% of them show up just once. The ten largest clones capture roughly 2.5% of the sample.

The CDR3 numbers 10 residues from cysteine through phenylalanine. CDR3 DNA is the only sequence kept; it has 30 bases, read in frame from the first base. Between the V and J ends, shortened by 9 bases and 11 bases respectively, the junction contains 11 bases. CDR1 and CDR2 were assigned from the germline V gene (reference sequence) as LNHDA and SQIVND. With respect to this clone: It lacks a known antigen. No base quality values were provided; no much bigger clone lies one nucleotide off.

Sample: peripheral blood. The clonotype originates from a man between 45 and 60 years old with acute or convalescent COVID-19. The rearrangement joined TRBV19 to TRBJ1-5; no D gene call is confident. The DNA reads TGTGCCAGCGGGAATGAAGCCCAGCATTTT. This sequence encodes CASGNEAQHF.